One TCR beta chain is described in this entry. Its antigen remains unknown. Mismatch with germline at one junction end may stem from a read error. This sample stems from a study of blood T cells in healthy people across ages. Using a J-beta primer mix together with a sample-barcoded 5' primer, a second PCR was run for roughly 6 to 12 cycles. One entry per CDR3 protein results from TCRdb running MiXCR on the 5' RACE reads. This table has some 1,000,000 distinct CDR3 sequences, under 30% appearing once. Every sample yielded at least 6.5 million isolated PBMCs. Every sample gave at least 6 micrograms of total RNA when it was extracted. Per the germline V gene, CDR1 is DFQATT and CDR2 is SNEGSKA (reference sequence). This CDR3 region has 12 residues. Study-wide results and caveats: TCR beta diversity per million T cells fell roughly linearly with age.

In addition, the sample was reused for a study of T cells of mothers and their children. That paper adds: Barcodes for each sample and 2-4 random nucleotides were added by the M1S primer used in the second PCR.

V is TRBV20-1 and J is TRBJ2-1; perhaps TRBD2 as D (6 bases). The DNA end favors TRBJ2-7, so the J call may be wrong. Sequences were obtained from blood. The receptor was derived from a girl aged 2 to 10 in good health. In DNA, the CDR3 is TGCAGTGCTAGAGATGAGGACTACGGGCAGTACTTC. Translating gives CSARDEDYGQYF.